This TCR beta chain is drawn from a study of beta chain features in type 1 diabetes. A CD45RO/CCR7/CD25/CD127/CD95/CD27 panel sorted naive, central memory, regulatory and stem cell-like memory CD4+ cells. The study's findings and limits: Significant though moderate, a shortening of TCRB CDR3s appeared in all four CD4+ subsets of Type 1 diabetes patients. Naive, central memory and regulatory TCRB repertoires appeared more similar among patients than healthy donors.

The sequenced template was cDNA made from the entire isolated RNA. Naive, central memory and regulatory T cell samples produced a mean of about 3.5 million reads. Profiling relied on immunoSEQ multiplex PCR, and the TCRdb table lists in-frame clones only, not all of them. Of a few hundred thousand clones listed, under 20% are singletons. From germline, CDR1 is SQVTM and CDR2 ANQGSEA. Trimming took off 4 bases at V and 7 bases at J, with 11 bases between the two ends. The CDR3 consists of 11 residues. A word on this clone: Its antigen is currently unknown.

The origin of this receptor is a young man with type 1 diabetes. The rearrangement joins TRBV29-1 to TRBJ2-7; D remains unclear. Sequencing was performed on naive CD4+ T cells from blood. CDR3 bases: TGCAGCGTTGCGTTCCAAGGGGAGCAGTACTTC. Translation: CSVAFQGEQYF.